This T cell receptor beta chain comes out of a study of technical replicates of blood from several donors. After removal of 3 bases from V and 1 base from J, the junction contained 5 bases not matched to a gene. Per the germline V gene, CDR1 is SGHAT and CDR2 is FQNNGV. This CDR3 has 18 amino acids. Here immunoSEQ multiplex PCR was the method, and the copy in TCRdb shows in-frame clones only, minus some. Of more than 90,000 clones in the sample, around 95% were seen once. The sequence was obtained from a human donor in good health. The chain is built from TRBV11-2 and TRBJ2-2, with TRBD2 matching over 13 bases. Sequencing input: T cells isolated from PBMCs. CDR3 DNA sequence: TGTGCCAGCAGCTTTTTACTAGCGGGAGGGATGAACACCGGGGAGCTGTTTTTT. Its translation: CASSFLLAGGMNTGELFF.